What follows are 10 T cell receptor beta chains derived from one specimen sequenced in a study of regulatory T cells in long-lasting Graves disease. The authors built TCR beta libraries using iRepertoire HTBI primers and Arm-PCR of CDR3 regions. One entry per CDR3 protein results from TCRdb running MiXCR on the multiplex PCR reads. The sample carries about 470,000 distinct CDR3 sequences, around 20% recorded once. Sample time point: persistent/refractory GD, antithyroid drugs over 5 years with positive TRAb. The authors made the TCR library using RNA they extracted from PBMCs. The sample in question was peripheral blood mononuclear cells (PBMCs), obtained when the disease was refractory, from a patient treated with antithyroid drugs. The receptors stem from a female donor with Graves disease.

This clonotype was observed many times. The chain combines TRBV6-5 with TRBJ1-6; D ambiguous. Deletions cut 1 base from V and 14 bases from J, with 30 bases between. This CDR3 spans 19 amino acids. Germline CDR1 reads MNHEY; CDR2 reads SVGAGI. The CDR3: CASSYLTISDTGLTRTLHF. The DNA of the CDR3 is TGTGCCAGCAGTTACTTAACCATTTCCGACACGGGCCTGACCCGGACCCTCCACTTT.

This clonotype was detected a few times. The V gene is TRBV6-5, the J gene TRBJ2-5, with D perhaps matching TRBD1 or TRBD2 (5 bases each). V lost 0 bases and J 1 base, leaving 9 bases between the germline ends. The length of the CDR3 is 15 residues. Germline V gene lookup returns CDR1 MNHEY and CDR2 SVGAGI. CDR3 coding DNA: TGTGCCAGCAGTTACTCCGTGAGGGGCCAAGAGACCCAGTACTTC. This gives the protein CASSYSVRGQETQYF.

V gene TRBV3-1 combines with J gene TRBJ2-1; 7 bases map to TRBD2. This CDR3 has 16 amino acids. Per germline, CDR1 LGHDT and CDR2 YNNKEL (reference sequence). V trimming: 5 bases; J trimming: 0 bases; junction bases outside the gene matches: 7. The CDR3 loop reads CASSWGGSNSYNEQFF. CDR3 in DNA: TGTGCCAGCAGCTGGGGGGGGTCCAACTCCTACAATGAGCAGTTCTTC.

This clonotype was found many times. The chain recombines TRBV15 with TRBJ2-5; D gene unclear. Trimming took 0 bases from V and 2 from J, leaving 16 bases between them. The CDR3 length is 17 residues. Germline V gene lookup returns CDR1 LNHNV and CDR2 YYDKDF (reference sequence). The CDR3 region has the DNA TGTGCCACCAGCAGAGACGTCGCTGGGCCCTGGCAAGAGACCCAGTACTTC. Translating it yields CATSRDVAGPWQETQYF.

This clonotype was detected ten times or more. The chain links TRBV30 to TRBJ1-1; 9 bases fit TRBD1. This CDR3 comprises 12 residues. V was clipped by 3 bases and J by 7 bases; unmatched bases: 3. Germline V lookup: CDR1 GTSNPN, CDR2 SVGIG (reference sequence). CDR3 in DNA: TGTGCCTGGAGAGAGGACAGGGGTGAAGCTTTCTTT. This encodes CAWREDRGEAFF.

V and J are TRBV12-3 or TRBV12-4 and TRBJ2-3; TRBD2 matches at 8 bases. The CDR3 contains 14 residues. The J segment lost 8 bases and the V segment lost 6 bases, leaving 10 bases of the junction unmatched. The CDR3 nucleotides read TGTGCCAGCAGCGTAAGAAGACTAGCGTCTACGCAGTATTTT. It is translated as CASSVRRLASTQYF.

This clonotype was seen many times. The chain links TRBV5-1 to TRBJ1-4, with TRBD1 matching over 7 bases. The V and J ends lost 4 bases and 8 bases, in that order; junction bases with no gene match: 17. This CDR3 spans 17 amino acids. From germline, CDR1 is SGHRS and CDR2 YFSETQ. CDR3 in amino acids: CASSPSGPQGRKEKLFF. The CDR3 coding sequence is TGCGCCAGCAGCCCCTCCGGGCCACAGGGGCGGAAGGAAAAACTGTTTTTT.

The chain carries TRBV5-1 and TRBJ2-3, with 12 nucleotides matching TRBD2. CDR1 is SGHRS, CDR2 YFSETQ, per germline. The CDR3 length is 19 residues. V lost 3 bases and J lost 2; bases outside the gene matches: 13. CDR3 loop: CASSSMPQTSGRFTDTQYF. CDR3 bases: TGCGCCAGCAGCTCGATGCCCCAAACTAGCGGGAGGTTCACAGATACGCAGTATTTT.

The rearrangement links TRBV4-2 to TRBJ2-5; maybe TRBD2 (6 bases). Germline CDR1 reads LGHNA; CDR2 reads YNFKEQ. The CDR3 contains 14 residues. The ends were cut back, 1 base at V and 1 base at J, with 7 bases in the middle. This chain's CDR3 is CASSQGGTQETQYF. The CDR3 nucleotides read TGTGCCAGCAGCCAAGGCGGGACCCAAGAGACCCAGTACTTC.

This chain joins TRBV11-3 and TRBJ1-1; D is undetermined. The germline V and J ends were trimmed by 8 bases and 4 bases, with 11 bases remaining between them. The CDR3 totals 12 residues. CDR1 and CDR2 from the germline V gene are SGHNT and YENEEA. The CDR3 loop reads CASGTKSTEAFF. The CDR3 DNA follows: TGTGCCAGCGGCACTAAGAGCACTGAAGCTTTCTTT.